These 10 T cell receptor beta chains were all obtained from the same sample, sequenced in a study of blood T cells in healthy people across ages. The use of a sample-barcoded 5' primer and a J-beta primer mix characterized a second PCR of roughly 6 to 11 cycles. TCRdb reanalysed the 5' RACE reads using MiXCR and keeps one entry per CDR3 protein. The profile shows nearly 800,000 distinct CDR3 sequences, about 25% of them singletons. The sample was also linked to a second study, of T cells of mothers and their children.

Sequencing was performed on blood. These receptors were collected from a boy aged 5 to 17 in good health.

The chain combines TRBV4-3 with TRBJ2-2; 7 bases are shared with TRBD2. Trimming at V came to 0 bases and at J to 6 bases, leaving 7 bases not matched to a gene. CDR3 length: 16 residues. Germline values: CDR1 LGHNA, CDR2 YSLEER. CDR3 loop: CASSQDRAGVAGELFF. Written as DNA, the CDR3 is TGCGCCAGCAGCCAAGATCGCGCGGGGGTGGCCGGGGAGCTGTTTTTT.

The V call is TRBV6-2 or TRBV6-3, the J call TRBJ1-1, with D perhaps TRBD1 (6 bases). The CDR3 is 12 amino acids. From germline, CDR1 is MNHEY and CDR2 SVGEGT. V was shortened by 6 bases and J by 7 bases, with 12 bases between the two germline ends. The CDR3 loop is CASRDRSGEAFF. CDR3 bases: TGTGCCAGCAGGGACAGATCGGGTGAAGCTTTCTTT.

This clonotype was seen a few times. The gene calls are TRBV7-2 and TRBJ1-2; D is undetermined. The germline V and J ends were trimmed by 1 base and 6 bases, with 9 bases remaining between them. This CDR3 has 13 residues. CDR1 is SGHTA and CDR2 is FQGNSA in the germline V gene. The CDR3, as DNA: TGTGCCAGCAGCTTAGTAGCCGAGAATGGCTACACCTTC. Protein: CASSLVAENGYTF.

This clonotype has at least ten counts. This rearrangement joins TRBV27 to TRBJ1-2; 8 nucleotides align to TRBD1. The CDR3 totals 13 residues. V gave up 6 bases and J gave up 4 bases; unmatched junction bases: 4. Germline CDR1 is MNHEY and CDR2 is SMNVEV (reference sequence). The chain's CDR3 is CASSPGTGYGYTF. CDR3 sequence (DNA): TGTGCCAGCAGCCCCGGGACAGGCTATGGCTACACCTTC.

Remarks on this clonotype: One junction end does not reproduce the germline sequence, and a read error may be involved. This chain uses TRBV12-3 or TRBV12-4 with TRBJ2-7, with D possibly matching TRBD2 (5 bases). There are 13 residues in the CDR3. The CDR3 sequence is CASSFGGLYEQHF. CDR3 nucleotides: TGTGCCAGCAGTTTTGGCGGACTCTACGAGCAGCACTTC.

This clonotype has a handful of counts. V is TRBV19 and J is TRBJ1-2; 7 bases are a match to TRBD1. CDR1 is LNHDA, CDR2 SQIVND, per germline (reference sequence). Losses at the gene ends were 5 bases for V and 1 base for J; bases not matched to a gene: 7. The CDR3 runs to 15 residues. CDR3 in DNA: TGTGCCAGTAGTTCCCGACAGGGTTATAACTATGGCTACACCTTC. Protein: CASSSRQGYNYGYTF.

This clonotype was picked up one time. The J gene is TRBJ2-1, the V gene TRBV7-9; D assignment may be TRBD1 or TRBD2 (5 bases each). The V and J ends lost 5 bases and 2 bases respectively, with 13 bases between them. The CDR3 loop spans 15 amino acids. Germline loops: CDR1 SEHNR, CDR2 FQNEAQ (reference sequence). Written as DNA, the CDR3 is TGTGCCAGCAGCCCCAGCCGGGGCGCCTACAATGAGCAGTTCTTC. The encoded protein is CASSPSRGAYNEQFF.

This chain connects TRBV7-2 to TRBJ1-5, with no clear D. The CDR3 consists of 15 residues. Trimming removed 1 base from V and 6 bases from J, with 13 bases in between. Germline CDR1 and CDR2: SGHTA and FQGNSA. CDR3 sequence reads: CASSLGGGFGQPQHF. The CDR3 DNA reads TGTGCCAGCAGCTTAGGCGGAGGGTTTGGTCAGCCCCAGCATTTT.

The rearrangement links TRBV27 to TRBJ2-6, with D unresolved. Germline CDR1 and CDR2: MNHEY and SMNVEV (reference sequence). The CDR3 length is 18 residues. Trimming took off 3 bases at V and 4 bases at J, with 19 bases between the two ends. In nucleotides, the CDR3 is TGTGCCAGCAGTTTTGCAGGCCTACCTAGTGTAGGGGCCAACGTCCTGACTTTC. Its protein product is CASSFAGLPSVGANVLTF.

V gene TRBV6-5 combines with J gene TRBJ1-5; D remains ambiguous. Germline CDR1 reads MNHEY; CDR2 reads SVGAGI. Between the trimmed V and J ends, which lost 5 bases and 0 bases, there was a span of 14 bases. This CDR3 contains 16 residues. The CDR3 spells CASSTAGVYSNQPQHF. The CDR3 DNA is TGTGCCAGCAGTACCGCAGGTGTTTATAGCAATCAGCCCCAGCATTTT.